One sample yielded the 8 T cell receptor beta chains listed below, sequenced in a study of beta chain features in type 1 diabetes. Findings and limits, study-wide: Shorter TCRB CDR3s, moderately but significantly so, were found in Type 1 diabetes patients in all four CD4+ subsets.

Their recognized antigens are unknown. Sequencing targeted expressed TCRB transcripts, as all isolated RNA had been reverse transcribed. TCRdb's table, derived via immunoSEQ multiplex PCR, lists solely in-frame clones and lacks some. The sample lists about 130,000 clones, 7% to 10% occurring once. The sequenced material came from central memory CD4+ T cells from blood. The source is a man aged 25 to 45 with type 1 diabetes.

The chain employs TRBV6-6 and TRBJ2-5, with D possibly matching TRBD2 (6 bases). V lost 6 bases, J lost 5 bases, and 19 bases lay in between. The CDR3 totals 15 residues. CDR1 is MNHNY and CDR2 is SVGAGI in the germline V gene (reference sequence). CDR3 bases: TGTGCCAGCAGGGGGGATGGGGGGAAAGGCGAGACCCAGTACTTC. Translation: CASRGDGGKGETQYF.

The V and J genes are TRBV2 and TRBJ1-1, with TRBD1 matching 10 bases. The V gene end was trimmed by 7 bases and the J gene end by 11 bases; junction bases not matched to a gene: 10. Looked up from germline, CDR1 is SNHLY and CDR2 is FYNNEI. This CDR3 comprises 13 residues. The CDR3 loop is CASTSGTGVHAFF. In DNA, the CDR3 is TGTGCCAGCACCTCCGGGACAGGGGTTCATGCTTTCTTT.

This clone was counted between two and nine times. V gene TRBV9 combines with J gene TRBJ1-4, with D perhaps matching TRBD1 (5 bases). This CDR3 comprises 13 residues. The germline V gene encodes CDR1 SGDLS and CDR2 YYNGEE. V was cut by 0 bases and J by 7 bases, with 7 bases left in between. As DNA, the CDR3 is TGTGCCAGCAGCGTAGATAGGGGTGAAAAACTGTTTTTT. This gives the protein CASSVDRGEKLFF.

The chain uses TRBV4-2 and TRBJ2-7, with D possibly matching TRBD2 (6 bases). Germline V lookup: CDR1 LGHNA, CDR2 YNFKEQ. The CDR3 consists of 14 residues. Trimming removed 3 bases from V and 7 bases from J, with 16 bases in between. The CDR3 DNA reads as TGTGCCAGCAGCCATCCCCTCTCCGGGGGAGAGCAGTACTTC. It yields the protein CASSHPLSGGEQYF.

This clone was detected only a few times. V gene TRBV4-2 combines with J gene TRBJ2-3; 9 nucleotides line up with TRBD2. The CDR3 totals 20 residues. In germline, CDR1 is LGHNA, CDR2 YNFKEQ. With V trimmed by 1 base and J by 4 bases, 18 bases remained unmatched. Here the CDR3 reads CASSQGRLAGIRGKADTQYF. In DNA form, the CDR3 reads TGTGCCAGCAGCCAAGGTCGGCTAGCGGGGATACGGGGAAAGGCAGATACGCAGTATTTT.

The V and J genes are TRBV5-6 and TRBJ2-7; tentative D call: TRBD1 (6 bases). CDR3 size: 13 residues. Germline V gene sequence: CDR1 SGHDT, CDR2 YYEEEE. V dropped 0 bases and J dropped 7 bases, with 11 bases sitting between them. The CDR3 here is CASSLAGAEEQYF. The CDR3 DNA follows: TGTGCCAGCAGCTTGGCAGGGGCTGAAGAGCAGTACTTC.

The chain uses TRBV7-2 and TRBJ1-6, with D hard to call. Germline V gene data show CDR1 as SGHTA and CDR2 as FQGNSA. The ends were cut back, 4 bases at V and 6 bases at J, with 16 bases in the middle. This CDR3 comprises 16 residues. The CDR3 protein is CASSSPGGKRNSPLHF. In DNA, the CDR3 is TGTGCCAGCAGCTCCCCCGGAGGGAAACGTAATTCACCCCTCCACTTT.

The chain is built from TRBV9 and TRBJ2-2; 8 nucleotides match TRBD1. Trimming removed 4 bases from V and 6 bases from J; junction bases left unmatched: 11. Germline V lookup: CDR1 SGDLS, CDR2 YYNGEE. The CDR3 consists of 16 residues. For the CDR3, the DNA is TGTGCCAGCAGCCCCATGGGACAGGTGGCTGCCGGGGAGCTGTTTTTT. This gives the protein CASSPMGQVAAGELFF.